The clone carrying this T cell receptor (beta chain) showed up just once. These data originate in a study of cytotoxic CD8 clonotypes in ibrutinib-treated CLL. This CDR3 has 12 residues. The V and J ends lost 7 bases and 8 bases respectively, with 13 bases between them. Germline V gene data show CDR1 as SNHLY and CDR2 as FYNNEI. Only in-frame clones appear in the TCRdb table, and some are missing; sequencing was by immunoSEQ multiplex PCR. The repertoire includes about 70,000 clones, about nine tenths of them detected once, and approximately 3.1% sits in the top ten. The chain recombines TRBV2 with TRBJ2-3; D possibly corresponds to TRBD1 (6 bases). The TCR comes from a human donor with chronic lymphocytic leukemia. The sample consisted of PBMCs, taken after 12 months of ibrutinib treatment. The CDR3 DNA is TGTGCCAGCATCATGGGGGCCGGTACGCAGTATTTT. Translation: CASIMGAGTQYF.